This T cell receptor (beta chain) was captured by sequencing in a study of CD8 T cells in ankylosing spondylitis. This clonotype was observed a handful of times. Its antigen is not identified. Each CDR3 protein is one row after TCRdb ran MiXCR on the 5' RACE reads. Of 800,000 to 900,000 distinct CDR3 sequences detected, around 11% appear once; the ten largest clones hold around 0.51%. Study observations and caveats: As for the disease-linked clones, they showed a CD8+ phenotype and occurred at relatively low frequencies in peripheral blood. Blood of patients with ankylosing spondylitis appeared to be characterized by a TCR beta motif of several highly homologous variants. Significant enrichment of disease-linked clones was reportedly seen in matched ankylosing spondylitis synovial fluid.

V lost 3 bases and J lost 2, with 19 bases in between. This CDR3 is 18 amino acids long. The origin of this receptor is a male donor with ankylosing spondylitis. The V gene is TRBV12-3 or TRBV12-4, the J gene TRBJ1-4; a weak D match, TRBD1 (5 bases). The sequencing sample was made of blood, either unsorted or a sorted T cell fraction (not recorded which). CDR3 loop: CASSLGPMGAGTNEKLFF. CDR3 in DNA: TGTGCCAGCAGTTTGGGGCCTATGGGTGCGGGTACTAATGAAAAACTGTTTTTT.